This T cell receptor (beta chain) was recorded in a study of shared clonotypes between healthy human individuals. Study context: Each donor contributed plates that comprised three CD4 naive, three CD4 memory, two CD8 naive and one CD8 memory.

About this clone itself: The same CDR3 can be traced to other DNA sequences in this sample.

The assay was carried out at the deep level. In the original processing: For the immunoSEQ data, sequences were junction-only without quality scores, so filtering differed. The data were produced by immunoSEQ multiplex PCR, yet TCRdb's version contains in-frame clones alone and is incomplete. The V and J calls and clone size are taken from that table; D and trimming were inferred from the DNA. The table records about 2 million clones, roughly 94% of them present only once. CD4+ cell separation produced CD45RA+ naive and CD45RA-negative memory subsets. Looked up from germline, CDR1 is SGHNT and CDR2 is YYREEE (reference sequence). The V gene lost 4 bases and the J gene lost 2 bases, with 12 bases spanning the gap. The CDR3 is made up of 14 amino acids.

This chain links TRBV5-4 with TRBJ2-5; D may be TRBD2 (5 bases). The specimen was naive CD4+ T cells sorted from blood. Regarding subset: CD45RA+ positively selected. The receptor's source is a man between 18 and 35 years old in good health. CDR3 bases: TGTGCCAGCAGCCGAGGACTGGCACAAGAGACCCAGTACTTC. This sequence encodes CASSRGLAQETQYF.